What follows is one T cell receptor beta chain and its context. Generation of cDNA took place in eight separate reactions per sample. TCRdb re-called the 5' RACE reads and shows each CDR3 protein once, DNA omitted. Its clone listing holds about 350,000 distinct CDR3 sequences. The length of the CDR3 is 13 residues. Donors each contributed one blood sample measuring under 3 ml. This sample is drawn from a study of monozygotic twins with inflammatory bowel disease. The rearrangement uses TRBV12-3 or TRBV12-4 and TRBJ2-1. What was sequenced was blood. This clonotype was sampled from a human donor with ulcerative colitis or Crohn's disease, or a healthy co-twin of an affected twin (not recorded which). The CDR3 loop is CASDFGPLNEQFF.